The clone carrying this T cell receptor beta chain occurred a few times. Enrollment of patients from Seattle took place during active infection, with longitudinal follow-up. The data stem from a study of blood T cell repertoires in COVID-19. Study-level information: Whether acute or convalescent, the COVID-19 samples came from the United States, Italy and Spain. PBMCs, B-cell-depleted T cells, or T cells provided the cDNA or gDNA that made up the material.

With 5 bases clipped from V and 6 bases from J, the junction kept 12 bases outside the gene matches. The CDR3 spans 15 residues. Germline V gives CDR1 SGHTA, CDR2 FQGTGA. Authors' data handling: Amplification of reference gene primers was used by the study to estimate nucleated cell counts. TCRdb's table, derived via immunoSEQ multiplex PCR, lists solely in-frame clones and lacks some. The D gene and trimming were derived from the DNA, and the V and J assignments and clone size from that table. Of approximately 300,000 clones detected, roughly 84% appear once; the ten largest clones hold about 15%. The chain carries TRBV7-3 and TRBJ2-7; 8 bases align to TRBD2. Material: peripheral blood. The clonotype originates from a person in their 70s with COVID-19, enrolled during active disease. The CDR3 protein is CASSPMAGGVGEQYF. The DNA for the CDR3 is TGTGCCAGCAGCCCCATGGCGGGAGGAGTCGGCGAGCAGTACTTC.